The next 8 T cell receptor beta chains were all read from a single sample in a study of Graves' ophthalmopathy and Graves' hyperthyroidism. Beta-chain TCR CDR3 regions were amplified from RNA transcripts. HTBI primers were employed in first-round RT-PCR, then a second-round multiplex PCR followed. Each CDR3 protein is one row after TCRdb ran MiXCR on the multiplex PCR reads. The repertoire holds more than 1,000,000 distinct CDR3 sequences, less than 45% seen once, with roughly 10% in the top ten. The specimen sequenced was peripheral blood or thyroid tissue (not recorded which). The receptors were sampled from an adult man with Graves' hyperthyroidism.

J is TRBJ1-2 and V is TRBV7-2; maybe TRBD1 (5 bases). This CDR3 region has 16 residues. V was cut by 7 bases and J by 13 bases, with 31 bases left in between. Germline CDR1 is SGHTA and CDR2 is FQGNSA. CDR3 loop: CASNLTPGTGSSMTTF. CDR3 coding DNA: TGTGCCAGCAACCTCACCCCCGGGACGGGTTCTTCAATGACCACCTTC.

This clonotype was observed at least ten times. V is TRBV12-3 or TRBV12-4 and J is TRBJ2-3; D gene ambiguous. Matching the DNA end better, TRBJ2-5 makes the J call doubtful. CDR3 length equals 12 residues. CDR3 DNA: TGTGCCAGCAGCCCTGGCGGTGACACCCAGTACTTC. This translates into CASSPGGDTQYF.

This clonotype was picked up many times. The gene calls are TRBV10-3 and TRBJ1-5; no clear D gene. Germline V gene sequence: CDR1 ENHRY, CDR2 SYGVKD. V lost 5 bases and J lost 0, with 8 bases in between. There are 14 residues in the CDR3. The CDR3 region has the DNA TGTGCCATCAGTAAGACGGATAGCAATCAGCCCCAGCATTTT. It translates to CAISKTDSNQPQHF.

This clonotype has a handful of counts. V is TRBV4-3 and J is TRBJ2-2; 11 bases are a match to TRBD1. V trimming: 0 bases; J trimming: 6 bases; junction bases outside the gene matches: 6. This CDR3 has 17 amino acids. Germline V gene lookup returns CDR1 LGHNA and CDR2 YSLEER. CDR3 amino acids: CASSQEPGQGAPGELFF. Written as DNA, the CDR3 is TGCGCCAGCAGCCAAGAGCCAGGACAGGGGGCGCCCGGGGAGCTGTTTTTT.

The rearrangement links TRBV24-1 to TRBJ2-3, with 7 positions matching TRBD1. CDR1 is KGHDR and CDR2 is SFDVKD in the germline V gene. V gave up 4 bases and J gave up 5 bases; unmatched junction bases: 14. The CDR3 has 17 residues. CDR3 bases: TGTGCCACCAGTGAAGGACGACAGGGTGTGTGGAAAGATACGCAGTATTTT. Translating gives CATSEGRQGVWKDTQYF.

The chain links TRBV6-2 or TRBV6-3 to TRBJ2-7; 12 bases align to TRBD2. V gave up 0 bases and J gave up 0 bases; unmatched junction bases: 6. The CDR3 has 18 residues. Germline-derived CDR1 and CDR2 are MNHEY and SVGEGT. CDR3 protein: CASSYSLAGGTSSYEQYF. The CDR3 DNA follows: TGTGCCAGCAGTTACTCACTAGCGGGAGGTACAAGCTCCTACGAGCAGTACTTC.

This clonotype was recorded many times. The V call is TRBV6-5, the J call TRBJ2-7, with 7 bases identical to TRBD1. Unmatched junction bases numbered 7, after V lost 6 bases and J lost 2 bases. This CDR3 spans 14 amino acids. The germline V gene encodes CDR1 MNHEY and CDR2 SVGAGI. The CDR3 coding sequence is TGTGCCAGCAGCCAAGACAGGGCACCCTACGAGCAGTACTTC. Residues: CASSQDRAPYEQYF.

The V gene is TRBV9, the J gene TRBJ2-5; D may correspond to TRBD1 or TRBD2 (6 bases each). The CDR3 has 13 amino acids. Germline V gives CDR1 SGDLS, CDR2 YYNGEE. V was clipped by 6 bases and J by 4 bases, with 13 bases between them. CDR3 nucleotides: TGTGCCAGCACCAACGGGGGCATAGAGACCCAGTACTTC. Its translation is CASTNGGIETQYF.